This T cell receptor (beta chain) emerged from a study of cytomegalovirus exposure and HLA in healthy donors. The CDR3 consists of 12 residues. Germline V gene sequence: CDR1 LNHNV, CDR2 YYDKDF (reference sequence). With 11 bases removed from V and 7 bases from J, the gap between germline ends came to 18 bases. Findings and caveats of the study: Rarity held for most TCR sequences, but there were some public TCRs that occurred in many donors. V- and J-gene trimming in TCR beta was tied to a missense DCLRE1C variant by an analysis performed later.

A note on this clone: Its target is not known.

With 60 Vbeta and 13 Jbeta primers, the PCR was carried out. Here immunoSEQ multiplex PCR was the method, and the copy in TCRdb shows in-frame clones only, minus some. This table has about 130,000 clones, around 83% appearing once. Though probably carrying unrecorded immune exposures, donors were nominally healthy at sampling. Sequencing was carried out using PBMCs. The source is a woman under 40 in good health and CMV-seropositive. This chain uses TRBV15 with TRBJ2-7, with a possible D match to TRBD1 (6 bases). The CDR3 region has the DNA TGTGCCTCGATGGGAACAGGGAATGAGCAGTACTTC. Amino acid sequence: CASMGTGNEQYF.